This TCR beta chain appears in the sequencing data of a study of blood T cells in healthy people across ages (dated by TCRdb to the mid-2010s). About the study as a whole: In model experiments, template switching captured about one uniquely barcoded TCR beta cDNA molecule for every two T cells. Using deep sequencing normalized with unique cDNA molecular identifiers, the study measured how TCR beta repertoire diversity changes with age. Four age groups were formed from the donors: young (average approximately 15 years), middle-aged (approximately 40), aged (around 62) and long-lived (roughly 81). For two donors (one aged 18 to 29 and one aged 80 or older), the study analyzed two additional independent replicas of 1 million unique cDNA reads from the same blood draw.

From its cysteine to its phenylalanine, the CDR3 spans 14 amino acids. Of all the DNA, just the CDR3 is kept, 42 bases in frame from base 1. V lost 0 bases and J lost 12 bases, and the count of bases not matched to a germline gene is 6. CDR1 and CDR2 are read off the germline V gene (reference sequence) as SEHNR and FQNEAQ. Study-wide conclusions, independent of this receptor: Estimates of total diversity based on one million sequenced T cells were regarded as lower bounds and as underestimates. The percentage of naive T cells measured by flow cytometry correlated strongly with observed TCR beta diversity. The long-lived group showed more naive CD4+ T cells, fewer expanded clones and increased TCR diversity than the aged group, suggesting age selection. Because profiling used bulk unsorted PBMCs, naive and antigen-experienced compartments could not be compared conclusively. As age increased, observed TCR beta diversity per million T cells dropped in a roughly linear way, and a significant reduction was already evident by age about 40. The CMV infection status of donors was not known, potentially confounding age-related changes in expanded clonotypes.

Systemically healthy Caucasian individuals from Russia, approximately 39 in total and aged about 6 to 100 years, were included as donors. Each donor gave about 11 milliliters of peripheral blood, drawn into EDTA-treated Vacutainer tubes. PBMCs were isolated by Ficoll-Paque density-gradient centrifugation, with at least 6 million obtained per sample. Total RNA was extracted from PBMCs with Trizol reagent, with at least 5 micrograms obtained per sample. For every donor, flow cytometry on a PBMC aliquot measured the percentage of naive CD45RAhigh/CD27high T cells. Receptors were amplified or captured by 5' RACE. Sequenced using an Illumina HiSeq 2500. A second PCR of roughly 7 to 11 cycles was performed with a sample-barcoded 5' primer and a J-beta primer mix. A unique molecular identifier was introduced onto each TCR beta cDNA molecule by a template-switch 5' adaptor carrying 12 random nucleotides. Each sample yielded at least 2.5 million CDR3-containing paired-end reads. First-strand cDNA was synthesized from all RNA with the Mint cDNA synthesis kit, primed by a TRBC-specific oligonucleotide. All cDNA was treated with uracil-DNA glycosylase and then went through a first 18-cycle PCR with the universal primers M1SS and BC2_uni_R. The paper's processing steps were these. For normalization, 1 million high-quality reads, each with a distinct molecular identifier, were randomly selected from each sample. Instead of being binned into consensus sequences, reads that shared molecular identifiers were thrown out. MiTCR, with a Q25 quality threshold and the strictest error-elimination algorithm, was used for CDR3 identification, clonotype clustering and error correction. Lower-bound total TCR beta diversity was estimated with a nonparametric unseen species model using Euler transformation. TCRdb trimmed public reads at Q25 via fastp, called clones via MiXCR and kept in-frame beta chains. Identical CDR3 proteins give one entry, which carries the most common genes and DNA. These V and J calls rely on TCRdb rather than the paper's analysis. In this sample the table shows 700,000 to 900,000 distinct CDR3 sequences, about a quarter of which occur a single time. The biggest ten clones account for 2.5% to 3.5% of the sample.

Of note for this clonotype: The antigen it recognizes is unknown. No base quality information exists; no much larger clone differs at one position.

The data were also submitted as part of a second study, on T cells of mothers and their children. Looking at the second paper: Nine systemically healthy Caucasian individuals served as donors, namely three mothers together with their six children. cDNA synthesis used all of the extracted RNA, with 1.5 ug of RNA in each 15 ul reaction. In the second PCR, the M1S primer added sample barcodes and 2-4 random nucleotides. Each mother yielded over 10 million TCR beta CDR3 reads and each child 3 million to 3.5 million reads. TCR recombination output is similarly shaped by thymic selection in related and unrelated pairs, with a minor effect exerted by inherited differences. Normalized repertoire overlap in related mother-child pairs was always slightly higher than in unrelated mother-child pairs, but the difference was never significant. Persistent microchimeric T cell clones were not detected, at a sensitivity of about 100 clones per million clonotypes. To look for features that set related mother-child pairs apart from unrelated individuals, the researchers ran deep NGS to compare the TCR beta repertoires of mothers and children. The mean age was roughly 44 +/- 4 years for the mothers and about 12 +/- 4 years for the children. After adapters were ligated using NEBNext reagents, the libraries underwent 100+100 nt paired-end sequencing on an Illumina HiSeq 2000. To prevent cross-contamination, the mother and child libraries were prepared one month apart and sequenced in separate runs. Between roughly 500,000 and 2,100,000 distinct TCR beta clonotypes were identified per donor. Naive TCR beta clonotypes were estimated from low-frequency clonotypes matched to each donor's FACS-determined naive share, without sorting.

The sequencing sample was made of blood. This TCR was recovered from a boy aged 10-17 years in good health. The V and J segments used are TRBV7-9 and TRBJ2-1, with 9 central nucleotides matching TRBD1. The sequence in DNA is TGTGCCAGCAGCTTAGCTCCTTTGGACAGGGGGCAGTTCTTC. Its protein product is CASSLAPLDRGQFF.